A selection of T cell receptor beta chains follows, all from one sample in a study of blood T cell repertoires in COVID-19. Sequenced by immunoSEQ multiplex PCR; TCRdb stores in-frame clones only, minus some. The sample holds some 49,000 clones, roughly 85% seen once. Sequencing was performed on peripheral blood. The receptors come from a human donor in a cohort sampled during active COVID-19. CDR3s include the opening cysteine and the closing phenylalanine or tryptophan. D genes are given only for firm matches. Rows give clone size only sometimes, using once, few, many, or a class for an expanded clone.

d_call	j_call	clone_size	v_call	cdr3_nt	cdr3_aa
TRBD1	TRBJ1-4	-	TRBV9	TGTGCCAGCAGCGTGCGTACAGGGGAAGGTGAAAAACTGTTTTTT	CASSVRTGEGEKLFF
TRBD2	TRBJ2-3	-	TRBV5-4	TGTGCCAGCAGCTTGGGGGCGCGGGGGGGGCCAGATACGCAGTATTTT	CASSLGARGGPDTQYF
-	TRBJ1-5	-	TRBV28	TGTGCCAGCAGTATGCAAATCGGGTCCGTCAGGCCCCAGCATTTT	CASSMQIGSVRPQHF
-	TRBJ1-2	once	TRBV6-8	TGTGCCAGCAGTTACTCGTTATGGGGCCTTAACTATGGCTACACCTTC	CASSYSLWGLNYGYTF
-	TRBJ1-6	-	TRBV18	TGTGCCAGCTCACTGGACCGGGGTAATTCACCCCTCCACTTT	CASSLDRGNSPLHF
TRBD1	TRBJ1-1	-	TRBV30	TGTGCCTGGAGTATCACAGGGGGGAACACTGAAGCTTTCTTT	CAWSITGGNTEAFF
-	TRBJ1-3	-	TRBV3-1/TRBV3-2	TGTGCCAGCAGCCAACAGGCGTACTCTGGAAACACCATATATTTT	CASSQQAYSGNTIYF
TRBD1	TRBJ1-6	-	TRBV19	TGTGCCAGTAGTACAACAGGGGAGGAAGCTCCCCTCCACTTT	CASSTTGEEAPLHF
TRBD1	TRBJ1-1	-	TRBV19	TGTGCCAGTAGTCCCCGGGACAGAGAAGCTTTCTTT	CASSPRDREAFF
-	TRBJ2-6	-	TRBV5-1	TGCGCCAGCAGCTTGGGCAGTACCGCCTCTGGGGCCAACGTCCTGACTTTC	CASSLGSTASGANVLTF
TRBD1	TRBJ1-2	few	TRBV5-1	TGCGCCAGCAGTCGAGAGGGACAGGGGTTTGGCTACACCTTC	CASSREGQGFGYTF
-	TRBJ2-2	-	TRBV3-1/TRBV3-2	TGTGCCAGCAGCCAAAAGAGACAGGTGGGAACCGGGGAGCTGTTTTTT	CASSQKRQVGTGELFF
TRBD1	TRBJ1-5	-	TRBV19	TGTGCCAGTAGCACGACTCAGGGGGTTTGGGATCAGCCCCAGCATTTT	CASSTTQGVWDQPQHF
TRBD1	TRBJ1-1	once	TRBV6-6	TGTGCCAGCAGTTGGACAGGGGGGTTCGGTGAAGCTTTCTTT	CASSWTGGFGEAFF
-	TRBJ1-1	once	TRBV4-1	TGCGCCAGCAGCCAAGATGTCGGTGCCCGCAACACTGAAGCTTTCTTT	CASSQDVGARNTEAFF
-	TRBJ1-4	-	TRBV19	TGTGCCAGTAGTGAAACAGGGACTGAAAAACTGTTTTTT	CASSETGTEKLFF
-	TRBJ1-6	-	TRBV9	TGTGCCAGCAGCGTGGAGGACTCGGGGGGTTCACCCCTCCACTTT	CASSVEDSGGSPLHF
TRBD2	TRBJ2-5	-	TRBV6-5	TGTGCCAGCATTGGGCGGGGGGGCGTGGAGACCCAGTACTTC	CASIGRGGVETQYF
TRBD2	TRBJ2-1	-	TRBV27	TGTGCCAGCAGTTTATCGGGAGGACTAGCGGGGGGTAGTGCGTGGTATGAGCAGTTCTTC	CASSLSGGLAGGSAWYEQFF
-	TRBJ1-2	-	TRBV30	TGTGCCTGGAGCCGAGGCGGGGGCTACACCTTC	CAWSRGGGYTF
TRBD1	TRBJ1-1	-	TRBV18	TGTGCCAGCTCACCACAGGGGGCTGGCGGCACTGAAGCTTTCTTT	CASSPQGAGGTEAFF
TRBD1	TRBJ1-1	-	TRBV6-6	TGTGCCAGCAGTTGGACAGGGCGTGACACTGAAGCTTTCTTT	CASSWTGRDTEAFF
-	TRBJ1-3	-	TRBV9	TGTGCCAGCAGCGTAGGTGGAGGGGCGGACTCTGGAAACACCATATATTTT	CASSVGGGADSGNTIYF
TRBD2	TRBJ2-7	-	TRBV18	TGTGCCAGCTCACCACCGACTAGCGGAGTGTACGAGCAGTACTTC	CASSPPTSGVYEQYF
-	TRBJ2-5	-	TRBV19	TGTGCCAGTAGTATTGGGCACAGCGGCGAGACCCAGTACTTC	CASSIGHSGETQYF
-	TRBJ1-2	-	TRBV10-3	TGTGCCATCAGTGAGTCGACTAAAATTGGATTTGGCTACACCTTC	CAISESTKIGFGYTF
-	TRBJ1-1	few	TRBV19	TGTGCCAGTAGGCTCGCGAGCGGTCCGCGCCATCGAGCCGCAGCTTTCTTT	CASRLASGPRHRAAAFF
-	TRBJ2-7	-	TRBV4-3	TGCGCCAGCAGCCAAGGAGGGTTTGTCGAGCAGTACTTC	CASSQGGFVEQYF
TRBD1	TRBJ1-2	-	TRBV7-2	TGTGCCAGCAGCTTAGACGTACAGGGGGACGGAGGCTACACCTTC	CASSLDVQGDGGYTF
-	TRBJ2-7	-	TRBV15	TGTGCCACCAGCAGAGATTGGAGGGCCTCCTACGAGCAGTACTTC	CATSRDWRASYEQYF
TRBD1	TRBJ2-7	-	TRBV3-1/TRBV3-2	TGTGCCAGCAGCCAGCTACCGGGACAGGGAGGCGAGCAGTACTTC	CASSQLPGQGGEQYF
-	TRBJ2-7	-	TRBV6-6	TGTGCCAGCAGTTACTCTTACGGGTACGAGCAGTACTTC	CASSYSYGYEQYF
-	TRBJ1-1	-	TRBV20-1	TGCAGTGCTAGTCTCCCGGGAGGGACTGAAGCTTTCTTT	CSASLPGGTEAFF
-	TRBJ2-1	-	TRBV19	TGTGCCAGTAGTATCGGAGGGAATATGTTCAATGAGCAGTTCTTC	CASSIGGNMFNEQFF
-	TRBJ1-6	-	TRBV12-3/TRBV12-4	TGTGCCAGCAGTTTCGCGTCTAATTCACCCCTCCACTTT	CASSFASNSPLHF
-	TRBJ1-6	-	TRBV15	TGTGCCACCAGCAGAGACGGTCGGGGTGATTCACCCCTCCACTTT	CATSRDGRGDSPLHF
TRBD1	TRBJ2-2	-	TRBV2	TGTGCCAGCAGTCCCGGGACAGACCTTAACACCGGGTTGCTGTTTTTT	CASSPGTDLNTGLLFF
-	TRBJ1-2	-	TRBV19	TGTGCCAGTAGTCAGAAAGCCGGGGTAGGGGGCTACACCTTC	CASSQKAGVGGYTF
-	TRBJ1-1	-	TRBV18	TGTGCCAGCTCCCCTGGGGCCAGACGAGGAAACACTGAAGCTTTCTTT	CASSPGARRGNTEAFF
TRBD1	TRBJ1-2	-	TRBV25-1	TGTGCCAGCAGTTTTTCCGGGACAGCTTATGGCTACACCTTC	CASSFSGTAYGYTF
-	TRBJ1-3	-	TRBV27	TGTGCCAGCAGTTTACGTGGACCTGGGGGGTTAGGAAACACCATATATTTT	CASSLRGPGGLGNTIYF
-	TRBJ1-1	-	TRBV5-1	TGCGCCAGCAGCGAAGGGCGGGGGACTGAAGCTTTCTTT	CASSEGRGTEAFF